These T cell receptor beta chains were read from a single sample in a study of early T cells in non-severe SARS-CoV-2 infection. TCRdb reanalysed the 5' RACE reads using MiXCR and keeps one entry per CDR3 protein. The data show some 36,000 distinct CDR3 sequences, about 6.3% seen once. Sequenced input: whole blood. All receptors come from an adult who was a healthcare worker with PCR-confirmed SARS-CoV-2 infection or an uninfected control (not recorded which). CDR3s include the opening cysteine and the closing phenylalanine or tryptophan. Each record gives: V gene, J gene, D gene, clone size, CDR3 DNA, CDR3 protein. The D gene is left open where the match is weak. Clone size is shown for a subset of rows, as once, few, many or a class of expanded clone.

TRBV11-2	TRBJ1-6	.	many	TGTGCCAGCAGCTTAGGAGCCCGGGCCCCCCTCCACTTT	CASSLGARAPLHF
TRBV5-6	TRBJ2-2	TRBD2	many	TGTGCCAGCAGCTTTGGGACTAGCGTATCCGGGGAGCTGTTTTTT	CASSFGTSVSGELFF
TRBV19	TRBJ1-5	.	many	TGTGCCAGTAGTCTTCGGCTACAGCCCCAGCATTTT	CASSLRLQPQHF
TRBV7-6	TRBJ2-7	.	.	TGTGCCAGCAGCTTAGGGGCAGGAGGGAACTACGAGCAGTACTTC	CASSLGAGGNYEQYF
TRBV5-5	TRBJ2-1	.	many	TGTGCCAGCAGCTTGACGCCTAATGAGCAGTTCTTC	CASSLTPNEQFF
TRBV6-1	TRBJ2-3	.	many	TGTGCCAGCGTCGTCGAATTCACAGATACGCAGTATTTT	CASVVEFTDTQYF
TRBV7-9	TRBJ1-2	TRBD1	many	TGTGCCAGCAGCGGACAGGCGAGTCCCTACACCTTC	CASSGQASPYTF
TRBV6-6	TRBJ2-3	.	many	TGTGCCAGCAGTTGGGGGATAGCCTGGGACTCGGGAGATACGCAGTATTTT	CASSWGIAWDSGDTQYF
TRBV12-3/TRBV12-4	TRBJ1-2	.	many	TGTGCCAGCAGCTACACAGTTAACTATGGCTACACCTTC	CASSYTVNYGYTF
TRBV6-8	TRBJ2-4	.	many	TGTGCCAGCAGGCCCCTCGGATTTTCGGAGTACTTC	CASRPLGFSEYF
TRBV2	TRBJ1-2	TRBD1	many	TGTGCCAGCAGTGGACAGGGGATGAGCTATGGCTACACCTTC	CASSGQGMSYGYTF
TRBV19	TRBJ2-5	.	.	TGTGCCAGTAGTATTGGGCGGACCCAGTACTTC	CASSIGRTQYF
TRBV7-9	TRBJ2-2	.	many	TGTGCCAGCAGCTCCCTGTTGGGGGGATCACTTAGCACCGGGGAGCTGTTTTTT	CASSSLLGGSLSTGELFF
TRBV12-3/TRBV12-4	TRBJ1-1	.	many	TGTGCCAGCAGTATACAGGGGAACACTGAAGCTTTCTTT	CASSIQGNTEAFF
TRBV30	TRBJ2-7	.	many	TGTGCCTGGAGTGTAGGACATAACTACGAGCAGTACTTC	CAWSVGHNYEQYF
TRBV19	TRBJ2-7	.	many	TGTGCCAGTAGTACCCTCCAGCGGGCGCCCTACGAGCAGTACTTC	CASSTLQRAPYEQYF
TRBV12-3/TRBV12-4	TRBJ1-1	.	many	TGTGCCAGCAGTCCGGGAGGGGTACTCTTGGGGACTGAAGCTTTCTTT	CASSPGGVLLGTEAFF
TRBV3-1	TRBJ1-1	.	few	TGTGCCAGCAGCCGCCTAGACACCTCGAACACTGAAGCTTTCTTT	CASSRLDTSNTEAFF
TRBV28	TRBJ1-6	.	many	TGTGCCAGCACCCAATGGAGCTCCTATAATTCACCCCTCCACTTT	CASTQWSSYNSPLHF
TRBV4-1	TRBJ1-1	.	medium-sized	TGCGCCAGCAGCCCGCGAAGTTTACAGAACACTGAAGCTTTCTTT	CASSPRSLQNTEAFF
TRBV20-1	TRBJ1-5	.	many	TGCAGTGCTAGTCCCAGGGGTATGGGGAATCAGCCCCAGCATTTT	CSASPRGMGNQPQHF
TRBV7-9	TRBJ1-5	.	few	TGTGCCAGCAGCAGCGACACCCTCGGGCAGCCCCAGCATTTT	CASSSDTLGQPQHF
TRBV4-1	TRBJ2-7	.	many	TGCGCCAGCAGCCAAGAAAAAGGAATTACCCCGGACGAGCAGTACTTC	CASSQEKGITPDEQYF
TRBV15	TRBJ2-1	.	many	TGTGCCACCAGCACCACCACGGACGGGGACAATGAGCAGTTCTTC	CATSTTTDGDNEQFF
TRBV7-6	TRBJ2-1	TRBD2	many	TGTGCCAGCAGCTTAGGGGTAGCGGGAGTGTACAATGAGCAGTTCTTC	CASSLGVAGVYNEQFF
TRBV7-8	TRBJ2-7	.	many	TGTGCCAGCAGCCCAGTGGTACAGGGAGGGAATAAGCCCTACGAGCAGTACTTC	CASSPVVQGGNKPYEQYF
TRBV12-3/TRBV12-4	TRBJ2-3	.	many	TGTGCCAGCAGTTTAGGATTGGGCTCTTCTAGCACAGATACGCAGTATTTT	CASSLGLGSSSTDTQYF